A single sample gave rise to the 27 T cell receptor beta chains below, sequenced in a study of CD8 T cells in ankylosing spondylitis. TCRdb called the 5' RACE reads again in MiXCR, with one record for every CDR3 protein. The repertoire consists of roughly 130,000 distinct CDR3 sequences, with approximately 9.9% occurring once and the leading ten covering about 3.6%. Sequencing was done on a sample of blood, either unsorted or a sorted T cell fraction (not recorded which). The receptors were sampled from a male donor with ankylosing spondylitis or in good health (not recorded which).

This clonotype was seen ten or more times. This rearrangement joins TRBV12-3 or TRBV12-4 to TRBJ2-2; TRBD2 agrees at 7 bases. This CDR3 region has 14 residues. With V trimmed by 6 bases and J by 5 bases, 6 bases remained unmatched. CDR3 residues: CASSLGLGTGELFF. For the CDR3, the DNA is TGTGCCAGCAGCCTCGGACTAGGGACCGGGGAGCTGTTTTTT.

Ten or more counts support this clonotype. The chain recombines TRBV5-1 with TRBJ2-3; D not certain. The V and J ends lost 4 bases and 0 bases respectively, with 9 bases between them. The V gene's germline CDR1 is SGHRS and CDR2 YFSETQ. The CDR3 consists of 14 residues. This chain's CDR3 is CASSLSTSTDTQYF. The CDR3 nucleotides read TGCGCCAGCAGCCTTTCAACTAGCACAGATACGCAGTATTTT.

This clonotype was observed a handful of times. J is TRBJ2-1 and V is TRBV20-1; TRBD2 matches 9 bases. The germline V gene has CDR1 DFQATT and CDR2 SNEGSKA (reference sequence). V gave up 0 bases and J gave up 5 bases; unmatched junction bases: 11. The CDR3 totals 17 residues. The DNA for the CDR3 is TGCAGTGCTAGAGATATTGCGGGAGGGCCGGGTGACAATGAGCAGTTCTTC. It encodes CSARDIAGGPGDNEQFF.

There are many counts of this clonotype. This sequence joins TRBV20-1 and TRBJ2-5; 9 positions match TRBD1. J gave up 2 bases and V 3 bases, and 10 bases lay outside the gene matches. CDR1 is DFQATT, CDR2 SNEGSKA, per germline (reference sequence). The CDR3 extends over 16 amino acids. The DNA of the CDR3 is TGCAGTGCTAGGCCCTCCACAGGGGGCTTACAAGAGACCCAGTACTTC. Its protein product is CSARPSTGGLQETQYF.

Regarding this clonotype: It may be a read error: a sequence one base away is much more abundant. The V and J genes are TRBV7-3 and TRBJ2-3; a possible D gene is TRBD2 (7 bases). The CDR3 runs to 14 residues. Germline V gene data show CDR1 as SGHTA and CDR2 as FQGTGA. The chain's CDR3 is CASSLRGATDTHYF. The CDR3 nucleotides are TGTGCCAGCAGCTTACGGGGGGCCACAGATACGCACTATTTT.

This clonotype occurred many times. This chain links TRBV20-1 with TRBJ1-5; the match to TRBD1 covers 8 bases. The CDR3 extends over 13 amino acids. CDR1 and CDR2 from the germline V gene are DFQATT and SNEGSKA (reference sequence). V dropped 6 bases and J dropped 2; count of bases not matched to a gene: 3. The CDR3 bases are TGCAGTGCCCTGACAGGGGGCAATCAGCCCCAGCATTTT. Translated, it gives CSALTGGNQPQHF.

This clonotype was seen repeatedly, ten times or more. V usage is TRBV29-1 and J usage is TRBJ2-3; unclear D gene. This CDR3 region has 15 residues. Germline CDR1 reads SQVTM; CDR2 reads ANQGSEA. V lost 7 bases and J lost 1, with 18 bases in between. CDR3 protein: CSARHQGGGTDTQYF. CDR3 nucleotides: TGCAGCGCGAGGCACCAAGGCGGTGGCACAGATACGCAGTATTTT.

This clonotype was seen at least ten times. The CDR3 region is CSVEDTGYEQYF. The CDR3 coding sequence is TGCAGCGTTGAGGACACCGGCTACGAGCAGTACTTC. The rearrangement joins TRBV29-1 to TRBJ2-7, with D possibly matching TRBD1 (5 bases). This CDR3 has 12 amino acids. CDR1 and CDR2 from the germline V gene are SQVTM and ANQGSEA. V was clipped by 3 bases and J by 3 bases, with 9 bases between them.

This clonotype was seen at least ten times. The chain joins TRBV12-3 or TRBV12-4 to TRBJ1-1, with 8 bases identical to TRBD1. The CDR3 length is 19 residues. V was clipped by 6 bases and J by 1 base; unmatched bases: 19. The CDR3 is CASRKPRTGLRKGNTEAFF. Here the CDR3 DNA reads TGTGCCAGCAGGAAGCCGAGGACAGGGTTACGAAAGGGGAACACTGAAGCTTTCTTT.

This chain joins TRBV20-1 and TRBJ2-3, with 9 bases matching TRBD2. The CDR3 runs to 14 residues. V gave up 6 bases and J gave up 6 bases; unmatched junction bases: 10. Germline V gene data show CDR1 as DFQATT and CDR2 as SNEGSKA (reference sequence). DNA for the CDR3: TGCAGTGCCTGGGAGTCTAGCGGGACCGATACGCAGTATTTT. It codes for CSAWESSGTDTQYF.

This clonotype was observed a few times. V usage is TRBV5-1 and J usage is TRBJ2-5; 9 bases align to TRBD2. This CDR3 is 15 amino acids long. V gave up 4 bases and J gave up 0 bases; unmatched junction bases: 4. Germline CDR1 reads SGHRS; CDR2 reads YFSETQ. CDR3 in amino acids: CASSRLAGHQETQYF. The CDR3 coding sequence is TGCGCCAGCAGCCGGCTAGCGGGGCACCAAGAGACCCAGTACTTC.

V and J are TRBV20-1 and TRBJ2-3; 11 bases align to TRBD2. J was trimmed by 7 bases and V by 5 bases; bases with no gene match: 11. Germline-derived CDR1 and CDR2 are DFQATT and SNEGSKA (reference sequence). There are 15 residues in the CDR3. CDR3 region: CSARTTSGIANTQYF. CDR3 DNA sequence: TGCAGTGCTCGGACGACTAGCGGGATAGCGAATACGCAGTATTTT.

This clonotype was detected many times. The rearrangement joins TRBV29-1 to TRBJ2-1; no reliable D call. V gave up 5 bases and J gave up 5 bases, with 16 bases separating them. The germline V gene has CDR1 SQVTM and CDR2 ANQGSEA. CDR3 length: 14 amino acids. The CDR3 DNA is TGCAGCGTTTCGGGCAGGCTGTTAAACAATGAGCAGTTCTTC. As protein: CSVSGRLLNNEQFF.

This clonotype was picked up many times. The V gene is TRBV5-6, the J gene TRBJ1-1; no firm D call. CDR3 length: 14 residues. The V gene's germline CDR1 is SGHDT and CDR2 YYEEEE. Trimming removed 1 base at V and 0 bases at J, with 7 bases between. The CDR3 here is CASSLRGMNTEAFF. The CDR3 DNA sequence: TGTGCCAGCAGCTTGCGAGGTATGAACACTGAAGCTTTCTTT.

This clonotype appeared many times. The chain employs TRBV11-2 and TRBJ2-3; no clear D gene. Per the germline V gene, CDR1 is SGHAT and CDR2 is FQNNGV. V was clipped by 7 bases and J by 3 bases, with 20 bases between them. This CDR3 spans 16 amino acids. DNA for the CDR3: TGTGCCAGCATAAATTTCCTAAGCTCGGAGACAGATACGCAGTATTTT. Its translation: CASINFLSSETDTQYF.

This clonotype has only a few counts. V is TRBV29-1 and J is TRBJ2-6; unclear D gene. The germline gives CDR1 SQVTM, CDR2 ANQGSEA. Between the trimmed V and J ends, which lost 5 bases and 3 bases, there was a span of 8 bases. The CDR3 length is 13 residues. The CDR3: CSVPGSGANVLTF. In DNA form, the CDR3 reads TGCAGCGTTCCCGGCAGTGGGGCCAACGTCCTGACTTTC.

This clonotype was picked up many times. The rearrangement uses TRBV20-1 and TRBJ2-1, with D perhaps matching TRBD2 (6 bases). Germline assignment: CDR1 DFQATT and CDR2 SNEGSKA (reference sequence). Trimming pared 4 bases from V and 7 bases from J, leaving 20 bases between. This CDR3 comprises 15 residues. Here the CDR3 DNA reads TGCAGTGCTAAGGGTACTAGCCGAAAAGAAAATGAGCAGTTCTTC. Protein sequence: CSAKGTSRKENEQFF.

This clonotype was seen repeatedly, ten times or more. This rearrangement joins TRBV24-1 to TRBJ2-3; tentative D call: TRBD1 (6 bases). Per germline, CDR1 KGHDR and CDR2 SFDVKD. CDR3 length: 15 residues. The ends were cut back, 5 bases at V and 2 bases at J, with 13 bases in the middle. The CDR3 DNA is TGTGCCACCAGTGGCCGGGACACCTACACAGATACGCAGTATTTT. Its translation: CATSGRDTYTDTQYF.

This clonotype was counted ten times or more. CDR3: CASSHGQDYNEQFF. As DNA, the CDR3 is TGCGCCAGCAGCCATGGACAGGACTACAATGAGCAGTTCTTC. The chain links TRBV5-1 to TRBJ2-1, with 7 bases identical to TRBD1. CDR3 length: 14 amino acids. V dropped 4 bases and J dropped 3; count of bases not matched to a gene: 4. In germline, CDR1 is SGHRS, CDR2 YFSETQ.

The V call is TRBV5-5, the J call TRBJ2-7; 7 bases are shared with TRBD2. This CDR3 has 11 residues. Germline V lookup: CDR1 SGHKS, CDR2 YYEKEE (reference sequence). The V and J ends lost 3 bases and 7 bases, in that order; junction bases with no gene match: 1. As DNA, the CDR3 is TGTGCCAGCAGCTGGGGAGGGGAGCAGTACTTC. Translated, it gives CASSWGGEQYF.

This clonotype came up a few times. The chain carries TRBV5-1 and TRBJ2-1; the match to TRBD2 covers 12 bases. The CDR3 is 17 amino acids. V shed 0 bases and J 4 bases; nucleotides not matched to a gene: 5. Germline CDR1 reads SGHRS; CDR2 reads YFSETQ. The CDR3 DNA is TGCGCCAGCAGCTTGGGATGGACTAGCGGGATGTACAATGAGCAGTTCTTC. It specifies CASSLGWTSGMYNEQFF. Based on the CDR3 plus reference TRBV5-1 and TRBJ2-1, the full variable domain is KAGVTQTPRYLIKTRGQQVTLSCSPISGHRSVSWYQQTPGQGLQFLFEYFSETQRNKGNFPGRFSGRQFSNSRSEMNVSTLELGDSALYLCASSLGWTSGMYNEQFFGPGTRLTVL.

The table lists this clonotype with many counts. The CDR3 protein is CASRLEQGWSGTDTQYF. DNA for the CDR3: TGTGCCAGCAGACTAGAACAGGGATGGAGCGGAACAGATACGCAGTATTTT. The chain is built from TRBV12-3 or TRBV12-4 and TRBJ2-3, with D perhaps matching TRBD1 (6 bases). The CDR3 runs to 17 residues. V was trimmed by 6 bases and J by 3 bases, leaving 22 bases between them.

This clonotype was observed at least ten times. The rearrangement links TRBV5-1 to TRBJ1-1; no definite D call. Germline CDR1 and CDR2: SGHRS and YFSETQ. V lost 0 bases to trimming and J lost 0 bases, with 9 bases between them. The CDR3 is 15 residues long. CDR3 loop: CASSLEVLVNTEAFF. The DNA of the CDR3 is TGCGCCAGCAGCTTGGAGGTTCTGGTGAACACTGAAGCTTTCTTT.

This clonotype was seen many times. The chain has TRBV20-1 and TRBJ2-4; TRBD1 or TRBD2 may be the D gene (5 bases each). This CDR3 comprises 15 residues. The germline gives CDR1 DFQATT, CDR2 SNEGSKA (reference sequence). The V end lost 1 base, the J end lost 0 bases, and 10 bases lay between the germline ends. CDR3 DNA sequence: TGCAGTGCTAGAGTGTTGGGGGAAGCCAAAAACATTCAGTACTTC. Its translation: CSARVLGEAKNIQYF.

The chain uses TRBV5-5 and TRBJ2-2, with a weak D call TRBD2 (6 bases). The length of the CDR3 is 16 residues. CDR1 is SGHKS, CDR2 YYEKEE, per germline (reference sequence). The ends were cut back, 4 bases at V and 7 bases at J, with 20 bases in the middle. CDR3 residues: CASSHPGLFDGGELFF. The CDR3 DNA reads TGTGCCAGCAGCCATCCGGGACTGTTTGATGGCGGGGAGCTGTTTTTT.

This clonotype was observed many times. CDR3 DNA: TGCAGTGCTGGGACACGGAATAACTATGGCTACACCTTC. This codes for CSAGTRNNYGYTF. The chain couples TRBV20-1 to TRBJ1-2; D perhaps matches TRBD1 (6 bases). The V gene's germline CDR1 is DFQATT and CDR2 SNEGSKA (reference sequence). This CDR3 comprises 13 residues. Trimming removed 5 bases from V and 1 base from J, with 11 bases in between.

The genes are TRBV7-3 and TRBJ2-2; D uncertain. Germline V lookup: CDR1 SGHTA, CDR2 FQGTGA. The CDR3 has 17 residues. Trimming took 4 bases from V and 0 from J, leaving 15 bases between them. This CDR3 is CASSSVFGGANTGELFF. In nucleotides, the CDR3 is TGTGCCAGCAGCTCAGTATTTGGCGGCGCGAACACCGGGGAGCTGTTTTTT.